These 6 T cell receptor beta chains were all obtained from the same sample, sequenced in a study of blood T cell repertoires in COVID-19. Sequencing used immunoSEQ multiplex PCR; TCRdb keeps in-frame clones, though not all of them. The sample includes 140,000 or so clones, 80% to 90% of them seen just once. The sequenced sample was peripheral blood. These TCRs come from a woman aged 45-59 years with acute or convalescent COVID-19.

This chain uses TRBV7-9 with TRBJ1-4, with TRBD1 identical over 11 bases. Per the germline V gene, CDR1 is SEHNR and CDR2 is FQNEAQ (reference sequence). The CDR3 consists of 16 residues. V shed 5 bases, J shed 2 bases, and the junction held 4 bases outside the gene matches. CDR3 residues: CASSVGTGGTNEKLFF. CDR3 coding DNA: TGTGCCAGCAGCGTGGGGACAGGGGGGACTAATGAAAAACTGTTTTTT.

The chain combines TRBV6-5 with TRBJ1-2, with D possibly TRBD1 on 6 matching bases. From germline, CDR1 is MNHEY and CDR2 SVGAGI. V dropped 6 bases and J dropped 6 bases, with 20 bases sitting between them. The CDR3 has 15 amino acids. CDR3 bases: TGTGCCAGCAGCCTGCGGAAGGACAGCTTTAATGGCTACACCTTC. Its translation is CASSLRKDSFNGYTF.

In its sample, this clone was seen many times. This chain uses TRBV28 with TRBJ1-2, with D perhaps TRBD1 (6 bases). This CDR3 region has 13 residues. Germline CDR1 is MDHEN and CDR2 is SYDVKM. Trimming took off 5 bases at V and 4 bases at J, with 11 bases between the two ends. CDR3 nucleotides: TGTGCCAGCAGTAATACAGGGTTCTATGGCTACACCTTC. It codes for CASSNTGFYGYTF.

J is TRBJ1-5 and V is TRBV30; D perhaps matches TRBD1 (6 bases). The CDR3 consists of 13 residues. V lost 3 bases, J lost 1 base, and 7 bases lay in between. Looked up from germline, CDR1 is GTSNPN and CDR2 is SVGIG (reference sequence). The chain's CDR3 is CAWSQGSNQPQHF. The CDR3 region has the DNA TGTGCCTGGAGCCAGGGGAGCAATCAGCCCCAGCATTTT.

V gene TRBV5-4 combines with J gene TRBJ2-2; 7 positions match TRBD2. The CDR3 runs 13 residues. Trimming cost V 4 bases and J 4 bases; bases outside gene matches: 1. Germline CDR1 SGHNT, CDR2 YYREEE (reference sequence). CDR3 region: CASSPGGTGELFF. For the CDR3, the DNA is TGTGCCAGCAGCCCGGGGGGCACCGGGGAGCTGTTTTTT.

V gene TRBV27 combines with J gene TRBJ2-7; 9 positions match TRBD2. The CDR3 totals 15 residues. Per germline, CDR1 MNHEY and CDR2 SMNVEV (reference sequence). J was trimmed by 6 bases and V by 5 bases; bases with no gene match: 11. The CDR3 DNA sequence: TGTGCCAGCAGTCCCTACCCTAGCGGGAAGGCCGAGCAGTACTTC. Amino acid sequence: CASSPYPSGKAEQYF.